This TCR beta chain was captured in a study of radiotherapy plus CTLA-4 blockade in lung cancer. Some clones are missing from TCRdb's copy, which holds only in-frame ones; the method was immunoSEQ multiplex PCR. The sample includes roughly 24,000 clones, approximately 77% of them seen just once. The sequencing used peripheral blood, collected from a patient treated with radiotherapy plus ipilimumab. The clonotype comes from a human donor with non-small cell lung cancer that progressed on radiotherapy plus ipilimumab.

CDR3 nucleotides: TGTGCCAGCAGTGGGCTAGCGGGACTCAATGAGCAGTTCTTC. Translated: CASSGLAGLNEQFF. The chain carries TRBV2 and TRBJ2-1; 9 bases line up with TRBD2. Germline values: CDR1 SNHLY, CDR2 FYNNEI. The CDR3 sequence is 14 residues long. The junction had 4 bases not matched to a gene; V was cut back by 4 bases and J by 6 bases.